The rows below give T cell receptor beta chains drawn from one sample of a study of cytomegalovirus exposure and HLA in healthy donors. Using immunoSEQ multiplex PCR, the repertoire was profiled, and TCRdb retains in-frame clones only, with some absent. The data show 130,000 to 150,000 clones, approximately 79% seen once. Material: PBMCs. The receptors were gathered from a woman in her thirties or forties in good health and CMV-seropositive. CDR3s leave out the opening cysteine and the closing phenylalanine or tryptophan.

J gene: TRBJ2-4
V gene: TRBV30
CDR3 protein: AWSDTREQKNIQY

J gene: TRBJ2-3
V gene: TRBV10-2
CDR3 protein: ASSEISSQNTQY

J gene: TRBJ1-5
V gene: TRBV7-9
CDR3 protein: ASSYPGEPQH

J gene: TRBJ2-2
V gene: TRBV18
CDR3 protein: ASSPPTGEGNGELF

J gene: TRBJ2-7
V gene: TRBV30
CDR3 protein: AWSAVGQGGSYEQY

J gene: TRBJ2-2
V gene: TRBV20-1
CDR3 protein: SAGYTGELF

J gene: TRBJ2-5
V gene: TRBV5-1
CDR3 protein: ASSLQPGLQETQY

J gene: TRBJ2-2
V gene: TRBV2
CDR3 protein: ASNLATGELF

J gene: TRBJ2-2
V gene: TRBV6-6
CDR3 protein: ASSLGAFSNTGELF

J gene: TRBJ1-2
V gene: TRBV6-5
CDR3 protein: ASRRPGGGYT

J gene: TRBJ2-1
V gene: TRBV2
CDR3 protein: ASSVFQNNEQF

J gene: TRBJ2-1
V gene: TRBV19
CDR3 protein: ASSIGLAGGNNEQF

J gene: TRBJ1-1
V gene: TRBV7-2
CDR3 protein: ASSLTGGDTEAF

J gene: TRBJ2-1
V gene: TRBV7-9
CDR3 protein: ASSSGLFGQF

J gene: TRBJ1-4
V gene: TRBV6-1
CDR3 protein: ASSDRDRGHEKLF

J gene: TRBJ1-4
V gene: TRBV28
CDR3 protein: ASSFTRGKAEKLF

J gene: TRBJ1-2
V gene: TRBV7-2
CDR3 protein: ASSLGSGARGYT

J gene: TRBJ2-3
V gene: TRBV6-5
CDR3 protein: ASRLLAGGTDTQY

J gene: TRBJ1-5
V gene: TRBV2
CDR3 protein: ASSFTEYQPQH

J gene: TRBJ1-4
V gene: TRBV5-1
CDR3 protein: ASSLQGAFTNEKLF

J gene: TRBJ1-4
V gene: TRBV4-2
CDR3 protein: ASSQVQATNEKLF

J gene: TRBJ1-5
V gene: TRBV19
CDR3 protein: ASSSPGGGNQPQH

J gene: TRBJ2-5
V gene: TRBV7-2
CDR3 protein: ASSLATGGNHRGLETQY

J gene: .
V gene: TRBV10-3
CDR3 protein: AISAEISYEQY

J gene: TRBJ1-3
V gene: TRBV9
CDR3 protein: ASSALDRMSSGNTIY

J gene: TRBJ1-6
V gene: TRBV28
CDR3 protein: ASSFNDRLNSPLH

J gene: TRBJ2-7
V gene: TRBV7-6
CDR3 protein: ASSRGVTDTYEQY

J gene: TRBJ1-4
V gene: TRBV19
CDR3 protein: ASSPSGEGGKLF

J gene: TRBJ2-1
V gene: TRBV7-2
CDR3 protein: ASSSSGGTYNEQF

J gene: TRBJ2-7
V gene: TRBV30
CDR3 protein: AWNPQGGEQY

J gene: TRBJ1-6
V gene: TRBV7-3
CDR3 protein: ASSAGTGNSPLH

J gene: TRBJ2-7
V gene: TRBV11-2
CDR3 protein: ASSSMGLAIGEQY

J gene: TRBJ2-3
V gene: TRBV5-6
CDR3 protein: ASSRTGSSTDTQY

J gene: TRBJ2-7
V gene: TRBV27
CDR3 protein: ASSLDAGGRTEQY

J gene: TRBJ1-1
V gene: TRBV29-1
CDR3 protein: SVAGTGGTLNTEAF